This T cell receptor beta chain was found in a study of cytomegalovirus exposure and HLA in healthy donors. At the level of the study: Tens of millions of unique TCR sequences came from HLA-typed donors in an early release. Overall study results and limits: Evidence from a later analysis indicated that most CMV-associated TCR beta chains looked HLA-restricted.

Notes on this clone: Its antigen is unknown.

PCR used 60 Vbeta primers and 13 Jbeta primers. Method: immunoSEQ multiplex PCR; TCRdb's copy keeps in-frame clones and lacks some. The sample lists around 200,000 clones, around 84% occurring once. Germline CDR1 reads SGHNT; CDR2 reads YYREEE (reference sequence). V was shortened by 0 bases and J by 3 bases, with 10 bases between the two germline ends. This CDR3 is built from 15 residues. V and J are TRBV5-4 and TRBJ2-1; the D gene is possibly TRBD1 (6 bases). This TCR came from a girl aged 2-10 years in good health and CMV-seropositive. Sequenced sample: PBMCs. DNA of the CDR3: TGTGCCAGCAGCTTGGCAGGGGCTAACTACAATGAGCAGTTCTTC. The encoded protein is CASSLAGANYNEQFF.